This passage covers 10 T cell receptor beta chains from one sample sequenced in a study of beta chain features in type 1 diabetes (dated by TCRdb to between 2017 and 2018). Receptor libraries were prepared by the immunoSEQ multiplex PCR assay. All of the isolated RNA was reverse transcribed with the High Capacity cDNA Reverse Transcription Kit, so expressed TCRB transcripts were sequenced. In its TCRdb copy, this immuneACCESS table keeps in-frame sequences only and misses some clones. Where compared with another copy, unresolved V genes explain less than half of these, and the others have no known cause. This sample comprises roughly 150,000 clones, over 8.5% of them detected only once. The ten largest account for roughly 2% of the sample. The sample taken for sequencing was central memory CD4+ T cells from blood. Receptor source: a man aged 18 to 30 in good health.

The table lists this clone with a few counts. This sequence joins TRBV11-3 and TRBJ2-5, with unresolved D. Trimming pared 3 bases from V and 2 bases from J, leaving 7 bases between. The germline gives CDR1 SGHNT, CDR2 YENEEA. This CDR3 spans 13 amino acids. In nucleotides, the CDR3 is TGTGCCAGCAGCTTTAGCCCACAAGAGACCCAGTACTTC. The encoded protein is CASSFSPQETQYF.

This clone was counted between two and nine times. CDR3 sequence: CASSLTGGSKREAFF. For the CDR3, the DNA is TGTGCCAGCAGCTTAACGGGAGGAAGTAAACGGGAAGCTTTCTTT. The gene calls are TRBV7-2 and TRBJ1-1; D gene ambiguous. V was cut by 2 bases and J by 8 bases, with 18 bases left in between. The length of the CDR3 is 15 residues. Germline loops: CDR1 SGHTA, CDR2 FQGNSA.

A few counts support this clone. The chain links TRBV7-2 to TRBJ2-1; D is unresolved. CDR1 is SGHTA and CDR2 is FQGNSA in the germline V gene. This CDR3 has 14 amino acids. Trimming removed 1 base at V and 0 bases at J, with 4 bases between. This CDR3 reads CASSLDPSYNEQFF. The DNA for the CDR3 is TGTGCCAGCAGCTTAGACCCCTCCTACAATGAGCAGTTCTTC.

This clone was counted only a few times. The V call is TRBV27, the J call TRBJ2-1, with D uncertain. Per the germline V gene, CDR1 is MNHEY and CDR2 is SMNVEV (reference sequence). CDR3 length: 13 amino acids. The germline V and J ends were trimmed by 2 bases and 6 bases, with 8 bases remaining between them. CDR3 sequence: CASSLDLGNEQFF. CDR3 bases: TGTGCCAGCAGTTTAGATCTTGGCAATGAGCAGTTCTTC.

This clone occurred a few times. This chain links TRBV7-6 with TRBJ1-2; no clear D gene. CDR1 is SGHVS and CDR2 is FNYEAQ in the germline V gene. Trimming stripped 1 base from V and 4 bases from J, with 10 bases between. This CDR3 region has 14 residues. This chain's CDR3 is CASSLEQTGYGYTF. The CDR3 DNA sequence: TGTGCCAGCAGCTTAGAACAGACCGGCTATGGCTACACCTTC.

The DNA for the CDR3 is TGTGCCAGCAGCTTAGCCGGGGACAGGGCTAATTCACCCCTCCACTTT. Its translation: CASSLAGDRANSPLHF. This chain connects TRBV9 to TRBJ1-6; TRBD1 matches 9 bases. CDR1 and CDR2 (germline): SGDLS, YYNGEE. Trimming removed 4 bases from V and 6 bases from J; junction bases left unmatched: 8. The CDR3 contains 16 residues. Using reference TRBV9 and TRBJ1-6 for the parts outside the CDR3, the full variable domain is DSGVTQTPKHLITATGQRVTLRCSPRSGDLSVYWYQQSLDQGLQFLIQYYNGEERAKGNILERFSAQQFPDLHSELNLSSLELGDSALYFCASSLAGDRANSPLHFGNGTRLTVT.

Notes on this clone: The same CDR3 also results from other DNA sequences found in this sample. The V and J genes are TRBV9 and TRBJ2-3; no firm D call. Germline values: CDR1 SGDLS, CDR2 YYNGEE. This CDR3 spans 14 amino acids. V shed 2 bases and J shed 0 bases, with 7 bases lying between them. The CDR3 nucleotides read TGTGCCAGCAGCGTCGCTAGGAGCACAGATACGCAGTATTTT. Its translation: CASSVARSTDTQYF.

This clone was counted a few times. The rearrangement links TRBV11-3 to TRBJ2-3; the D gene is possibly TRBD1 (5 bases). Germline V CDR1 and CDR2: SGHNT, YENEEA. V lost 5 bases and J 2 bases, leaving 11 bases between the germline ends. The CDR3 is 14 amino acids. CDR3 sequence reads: CASSRGQHTDTQYF. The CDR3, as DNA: TGTGCCAGCAGCAGGGGTCAACACACAGATACGCAGTATTTT.

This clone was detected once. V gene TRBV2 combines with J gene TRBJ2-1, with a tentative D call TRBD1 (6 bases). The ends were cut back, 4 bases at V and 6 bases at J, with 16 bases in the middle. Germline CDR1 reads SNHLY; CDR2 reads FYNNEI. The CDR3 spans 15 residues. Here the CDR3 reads CASSGGQEVVNEQFF. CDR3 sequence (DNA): TGTGCCAGCAGTGGGGGGCAAGAGGTGGTCAATGAGCAGTTCTTC.

CDR3 sequence reads: CAISRTGQGNTEAFF. CDR3 in DNA: TGTGCCATCAGTCGGACAGGGCAGGGGAACACTGAAGCTTTCTTT. The chain links TRBV10-3 to TRBJ1-1; 8 bases are a match to TRBD1. The CDR3 has 15 residues. Per the germline V gene, CDR1 is ENHRY and CDR2 is SYGVKD. The V gene end was trimmed by 5 bases and the J gene end by 1 base; junction bases not matched to a gene: 6.